The 5 T cell receptor beta chains below were found in one sample sequenced in a study of blood T cell repertoires in COVID-19. The table came from immunoSEQ multiplex PCR; TCRdb's copy has only in-frame clones and leaves some out. Among about 270,000 clones listed, about 87% were seen once. The specimen was PBMCs or T cells enriched from blood (not recorded which). The receptors were gathered from a woman in her forties or fifties who had recovered from COVID-19.

This clone was picked up a small number of times. The chain has TRBV5-4 and TRBJ1-1; tentative D call: TRBD1 (6 bases). The CDR3 has 15 amino acids. Trimming took off 5 bases at V and 4 bases at J, with 18 bases between the two ends. From germline, CDR1 is SGHNT and CDR2 YYREEE (reference sequence). CDR3 region: CASRLEGGARTEAFF. The CDR3, as DNA: TGTGCCAGCAGGTTAGAGGGGGGGGCACGCACTGAAGCTTTCTTT. Drawing the rest from reference TRBV5-4 and TRBJ1-1, the complete variable domain is ETGVTQSPTHLIKTRGQQVTLRCSSQSGHNTVSWYQQALGQGPQFIFQYYREEENGRGNFPPRFSGLQFPNYSSELNVNALELDDSALYLCASRLEGGARTEAFFGQGTRLTVV.

The chain couples TRBV12-3 or TRBV12-4 to TRBJ1-5; 7 bases map to TRBD1. The CDR3 extends over 13 amino acids. Germline trimming cut 3 bases from V and 10 bases from J; bases unmatched to any gene: 6. DNA for the CDR3: TGTGCCAGCAGTTTGGATGAGGGGGCCCCCCAGCATTTT. It codes for CASSLDEGAPQHF.

This chain connects TRBV7-9 to TRBJ2-1, with 7 positions matching TRBD2. CDR3 length equals 17 residues. Looked up from germline, CDR1 is SEHNR and CDR2 is FQNEAQ (reference sequence). J lost 2 bases, V lost 5 bases, and 12 bases had no gene match. The CDR3 region is CASSPPWRESPYNEQFF. The DNA for the CDR3 is TGTGCCAGCAGCCCCCCCTGGCGGGAGTCCCCCTACAATGAGCAGTTCTTC.

The rearrangement links TRBV28 to TRBJ2-7; no reliable D call. This CDR3 is built from 11 residues. Trimming pared 6 bases from V and 7 bases from J, leaving 10 bases between. Germline V lookup: CDR1 MDHEN, CDR2 SYDVKM. The CDR3 spells CASSSRVEQYF. CDR3 DNA: TGTGCCAGCAGCTCCCGTGTGGAGCAGTACTTC. The full variable domain, its missing parts supplied by reference TRBV28 and TRBJ2-7, is DVKVTQSSRYLVKRTGEKVFLECVQDMDHENMFWYRQDPGLGLRLIYFSYDVKMKEKGDIPEGYSVSREKKERFSLILESASTNQTSMYLCASSSRVEQYFGPGTRLTVT.

This rearrangement joins TRBV7-6 to TRBJ2-7; no definite D call. V was trimmed by 6 bases and J by 2 bases, leaving 11 bases between them. Germline assignment: CDR1 SGHVS and CDR2 FNYEAQ. The CDR3 has 13 residues. The CDR3 DNA is TGTGCCAGCAGGCAAGCTGATACCTACGAGCAGTACTTC. Amino acid sequence: CASRQADTYEQYF.